One and the same sample provided the 2 T cell receptor beta chains below, sequenced in a study of CXCR3-negative and CXCR3-positive naive CD8 T cells. UMI-labeled TRB cDNA libraries were prepared by 5' RACE. After re-calling the 5' RACE reads, TCRdb lists one entry per CDR3 protein, DNA absent. This table lists 40,000 to 50,000 distinct CDR3 sequences. Sequencing used naive CXCR3- CD8+ T cells from blood. As to subset: CD45RO-CCR7+CD27+CD95- naive CD8+ T cells lacking CXCR3 (TNR3-). The receptors were sampled from a human donor in good health. Some clones in this sample may be carry-over from other donors' samples.

The rearrangement joins TRBV28 to TRBJ2-1; the TCRdb D gene call, TRBD2, has no DNA to confirm it. The CDR3 is 16 amino acids. Germline V gene sequence: CDR1 MDHEN, CDR2 SYDVKM. CDR3 region: CASSPSPREGGNEQFF.

The chain employs TRBV12-3 or TRBV12-4 and TRBJ2-7; TCRdb outputs TRBD2, but without DNA this stays unchecked. The CDR3 loop spans 15 amino acids. The chain's CDR3 is CASGADGSGTYEQYF.